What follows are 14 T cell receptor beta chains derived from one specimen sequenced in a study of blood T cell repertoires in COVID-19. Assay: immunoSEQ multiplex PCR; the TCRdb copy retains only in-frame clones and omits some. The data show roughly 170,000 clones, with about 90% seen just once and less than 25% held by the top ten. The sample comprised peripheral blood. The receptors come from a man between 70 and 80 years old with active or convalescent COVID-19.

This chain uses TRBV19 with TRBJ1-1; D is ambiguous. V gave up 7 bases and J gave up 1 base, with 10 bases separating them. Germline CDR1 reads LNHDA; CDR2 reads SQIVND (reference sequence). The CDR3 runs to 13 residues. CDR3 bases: TGTGCCAGTAAGAGGGTAGAGAACACTGAAGCTTTCTTT. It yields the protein CASKRVENTEAFF.

In nucleotides, the CDR3 is TGTGCCAGCTCACCAATGGCTAGCGGGAGTAGTTTCCCCTACAATGAGCAGTTCTTC. It is translated as CASSPMASGSSFPYNEQFF. The chain combines TRBV18 with TRBJ2-1; 10 nucleotides line up with TRBD2. CDR1 is KGHSH, CDR2 LQKENI, per germline. The CDR3 is 19 residues long. The ends lost 2 bases at V and 2 bases at J; junction bases unmatched: 12.

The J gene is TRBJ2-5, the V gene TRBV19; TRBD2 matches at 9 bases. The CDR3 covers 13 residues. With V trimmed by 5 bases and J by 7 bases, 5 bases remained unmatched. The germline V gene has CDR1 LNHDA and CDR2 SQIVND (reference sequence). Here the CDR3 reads CASSERGEGTQYF. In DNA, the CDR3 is TGTGCCAGTAGTGAGCGGGGGGAAGGGACCCAGTACTTC.

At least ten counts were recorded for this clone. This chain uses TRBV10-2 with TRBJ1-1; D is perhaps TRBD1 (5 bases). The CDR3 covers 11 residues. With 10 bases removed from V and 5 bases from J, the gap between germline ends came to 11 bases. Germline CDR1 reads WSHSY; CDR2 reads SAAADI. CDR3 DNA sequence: TGCGCCACTCAGGGAAATACTGAAGCTTTCTTT. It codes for CATQGNTEAFF.

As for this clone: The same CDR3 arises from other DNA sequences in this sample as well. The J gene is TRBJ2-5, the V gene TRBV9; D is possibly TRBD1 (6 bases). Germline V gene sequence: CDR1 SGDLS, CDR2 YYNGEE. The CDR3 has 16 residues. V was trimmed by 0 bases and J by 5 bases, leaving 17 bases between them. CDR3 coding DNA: TGTGCCAGCAGCGTAGCTCCCCAGGGGCCAGGGGAGACCCAGTACTTC. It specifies CASSVAPQGPGETQYF.

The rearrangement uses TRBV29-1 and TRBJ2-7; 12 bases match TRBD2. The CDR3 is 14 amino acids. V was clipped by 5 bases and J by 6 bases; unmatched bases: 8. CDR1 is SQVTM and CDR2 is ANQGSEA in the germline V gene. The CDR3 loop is CSVRPSGGGGEQYF. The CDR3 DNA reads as TGCAGCGTTAGGCCTAGCGGGGGGGGCGGCGAGCAGTACTTC.

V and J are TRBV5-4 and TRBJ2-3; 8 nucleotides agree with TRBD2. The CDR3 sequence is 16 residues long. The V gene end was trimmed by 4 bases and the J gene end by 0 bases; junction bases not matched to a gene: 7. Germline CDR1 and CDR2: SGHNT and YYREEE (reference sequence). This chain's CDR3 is CASSLLLAASTDTQYF. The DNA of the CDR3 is TGTGCCAGCAGCCTCCTACTAGCGGCTAGCACAGATACGCAGTATTTT.

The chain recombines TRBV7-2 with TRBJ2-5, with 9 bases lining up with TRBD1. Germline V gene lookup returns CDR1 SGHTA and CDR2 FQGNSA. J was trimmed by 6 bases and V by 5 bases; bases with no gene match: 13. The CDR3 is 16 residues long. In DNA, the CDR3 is TGTGCCAGCAGCCCCCCTCCTGCGGGACAGGGACAGACCCAGTACTTC. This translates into CASSPPPAGQGQTQYF.

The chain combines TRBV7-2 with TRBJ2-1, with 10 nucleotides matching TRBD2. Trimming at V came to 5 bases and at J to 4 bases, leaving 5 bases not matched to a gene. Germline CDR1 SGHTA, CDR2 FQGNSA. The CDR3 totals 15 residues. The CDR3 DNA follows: TGTGCCAGCAGCGTCGGACTAGCGGTTTACAATGAGCAGTTCTTC. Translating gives CASSVGLAVYNEQFF.

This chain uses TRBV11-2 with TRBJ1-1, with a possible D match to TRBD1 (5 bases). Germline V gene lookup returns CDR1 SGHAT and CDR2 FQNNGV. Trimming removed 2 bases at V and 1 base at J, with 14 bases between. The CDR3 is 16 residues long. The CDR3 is CASSLFGKTANTEAFF. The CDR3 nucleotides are TGTGCCAGCAGCTTATTCGGTAAGACAGCGAACACTGAAGCTTTCTTT.

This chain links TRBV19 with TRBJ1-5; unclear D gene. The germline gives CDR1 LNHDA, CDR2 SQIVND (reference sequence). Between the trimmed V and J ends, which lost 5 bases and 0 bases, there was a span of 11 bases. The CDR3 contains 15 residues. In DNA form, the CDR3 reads TGTGCCAGTAGTCCAGACGGACTTAGCAATCAGCCCCAGCATTTT. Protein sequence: CASSPDGLSNQPQHF.

The CDR3 region has the DNA TGTGCCAGCAGCTCCGCGGGTGGGCCAGCTTTCTTT. The encoded protein is CASSSAGGPAFF. The chain links TRBV7-3 to TRBJ1-1; D remains ambiguous. This CDR3 is 12 amino acids long. Germline lookup yields CDR1 SGHTA and CDR2 FQGTGA. V was clipped by 4 bases and J by 10 bases, with 13 bases between them.

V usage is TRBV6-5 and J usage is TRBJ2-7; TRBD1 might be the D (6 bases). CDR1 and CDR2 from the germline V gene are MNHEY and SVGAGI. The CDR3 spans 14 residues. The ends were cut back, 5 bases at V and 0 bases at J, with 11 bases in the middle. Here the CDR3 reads CASSTQGPSYEQYF. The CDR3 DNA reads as TGTGCCAGCAGTACTCAGGGGCCCTCCTACGAGCAGTACTTC.

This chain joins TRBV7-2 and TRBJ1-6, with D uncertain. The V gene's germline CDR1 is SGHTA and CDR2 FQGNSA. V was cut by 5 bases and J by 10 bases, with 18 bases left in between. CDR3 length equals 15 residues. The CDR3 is CASSPNTNGGSPLHF. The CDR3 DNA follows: TGTGCCAGCAGCCCCAACACAAACGGAGGATCACCCCTCCACTTT. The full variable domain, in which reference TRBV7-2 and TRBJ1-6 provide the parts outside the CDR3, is GAGVSQSPSNKVTEKGKDVELRCDPISGHTALYWYRQSLGQGLEFLIYFQGNSAPDKSGLPSDRFSAERTGGSVSTLTIQRTQQEDSAVYLCASSPNTNGGSPLHFGNGTRLTVT.